This T cell receptor (beta chain) was recorded in a study of cytomegalovirus exposure and HLA in healthy donors. Primers included in the PCR were 60 Vbeta and 13 Jbeta primers. Clones were sequenced by immunoSEQ multiplex PCR, and TCRdb holds only the in-frame ones, with some missing. The sample lists 90,000 or so clones, 55% to 70% seen once, with over 5% in the top ten. Comments on this clone: Its antigen is unidentified.

Study results and limitations: Some public TCRs appeared in many individuals, while most sequences were rare.

This CDR3 is 15 amino acids long. CDR1 and CDR2 from the germline V gene are SGHRS and YFSETQ. The V gene lost 2 bases and the J gene lost 2 bases, with 10 bases spanning the gap. The receptor comes from a boy younger than 18 in good health and CMV-seropositive. The sample was PBMCs. The J gene is TRBJ2-2, the V gene TRBV5-1; no clear D. The CDR3 DNA sequence: TGCGCCAGCAGCTTACCCCAGGTAAACACCGGGGAGCTGTTTTTT. Its protein product is CASSLPQVNTGELFF.